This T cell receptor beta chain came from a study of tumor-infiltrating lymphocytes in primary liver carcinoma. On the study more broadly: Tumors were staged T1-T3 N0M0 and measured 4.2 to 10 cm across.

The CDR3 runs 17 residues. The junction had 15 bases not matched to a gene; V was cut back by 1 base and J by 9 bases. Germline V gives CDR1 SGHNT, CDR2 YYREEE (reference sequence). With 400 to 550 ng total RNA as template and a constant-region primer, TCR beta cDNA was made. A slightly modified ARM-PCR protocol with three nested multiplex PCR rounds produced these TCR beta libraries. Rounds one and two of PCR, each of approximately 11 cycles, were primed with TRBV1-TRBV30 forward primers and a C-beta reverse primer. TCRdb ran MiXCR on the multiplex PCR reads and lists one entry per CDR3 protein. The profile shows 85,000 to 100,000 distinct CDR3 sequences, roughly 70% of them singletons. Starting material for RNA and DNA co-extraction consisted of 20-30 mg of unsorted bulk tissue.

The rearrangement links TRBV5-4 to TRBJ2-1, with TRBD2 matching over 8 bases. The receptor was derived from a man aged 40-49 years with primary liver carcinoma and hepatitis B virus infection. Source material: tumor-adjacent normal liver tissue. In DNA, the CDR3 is TGTGCCAGCAGCTTGAGGACGGGGGGGCCGAAGGACAGTGAGCAGTTCTTC. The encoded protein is CASSLRTGGPKDSEQFF.